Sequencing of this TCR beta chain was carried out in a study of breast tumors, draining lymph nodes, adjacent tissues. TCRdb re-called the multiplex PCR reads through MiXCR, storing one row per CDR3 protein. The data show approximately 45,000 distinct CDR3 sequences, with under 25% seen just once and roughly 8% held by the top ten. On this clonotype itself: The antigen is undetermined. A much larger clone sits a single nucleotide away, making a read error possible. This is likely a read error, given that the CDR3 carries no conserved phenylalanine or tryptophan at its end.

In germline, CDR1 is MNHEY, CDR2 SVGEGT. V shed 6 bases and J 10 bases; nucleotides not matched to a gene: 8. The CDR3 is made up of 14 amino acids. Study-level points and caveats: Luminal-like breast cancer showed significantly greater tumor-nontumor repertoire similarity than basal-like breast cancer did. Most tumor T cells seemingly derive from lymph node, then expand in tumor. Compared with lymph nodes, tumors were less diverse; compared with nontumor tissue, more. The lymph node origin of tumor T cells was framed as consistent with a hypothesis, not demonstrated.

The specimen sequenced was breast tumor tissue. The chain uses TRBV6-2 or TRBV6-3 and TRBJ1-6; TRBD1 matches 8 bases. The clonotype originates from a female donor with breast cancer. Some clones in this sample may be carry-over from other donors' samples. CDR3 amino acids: CASRRGQGGSPLHL. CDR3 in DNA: TGTGCCAGCAGGCGAGGACAGGGTGGGTCACCCCTCCACCTT.